The TCR beta chain under discussion was sequenced for a study of type 1 and type 2 diabetes patients. Points from the study as a whole: Type 2 diabetes repertoires were more diverse than type 1 diabetes repertoires. Some T1D-only expanded clones might appear in more T2D or control samples.

CDR3 length equals 14 residues. Trimming cost V 4 bases and J 7 bases, with 17 bases left between them. Germline CDR1 and CDR2: SGHAT and FQNNGV. Donors had no other autoimmune disease or infection in four weeks. Each participant gave about 10 milliliters of peripheral blood. The PCR template was genomic DNA. A primer set of 30 forward and 13 reverse primers amplified the CDR3. TCRdb called the multiplex PCR reads again in MiXCR, with one record for every CDR3 protein. The sample shows about 290,000 distinct CDR3 sequences, roughly 50% of them seen only once. Comment on this clonotype: Its specificity is unknown.

The source material was peripheral blood mononuclear cells (PBMCs). J is TRBJ2-7 and V is TRBV11-2; D not resolved. The clonotype originates from a man aged 18 to 30 with type 2 diabetes. For the CDR3, the DNA is TGTGCCAGCAGCTCGAGCCCCTTACTGCGGGAGCAGTACTTC. Protein sequence: CASSSSPLLREQYF.